A selection of T cell receptor beta chains follows, all from one sample in a study of CD8 T cells in Susac syndrome. TCRdb called the immunoSEQ multiplex PCR reads again in MiXCR, with one record for every CDR3 protein. The repertoire holds around 110,000 distinct CDR3 sequences, with just under 95% as singletons. The sample consisted of CD8+ T cells from PBMCs. These receptors were collected from a human donor with Susac syndrome. Both conserved end residues are part of each CDR3. Each record gives: J gene, V gene, D gene, clone size, CDR3 protein, CDR3 DNA. The D gene is left open where the match is weak. The size of a clone is reported for some rows only, either as once, few or many, or as a class for expanded clones.

j_call: TRBJ2-5
v_call: TRBV15
d_call: .
clone_size: .
cdr3_aa: CATSRLTPGETQYF
cdr3_nt: TGTGCCACCAGCAGACTTACTCCCGGGGAGACCCAGTACTTC

j_call: TRBJ2-2
v_call: TRBV5-4
d_call: TRBD2
clone_size: .
cdr3_aa: CASSRTSGGPDELF
cdr3_nt: TGTGCCAGCAGCCGAACTAGCGGGGGGCCGGATGAGCTTTTT

j_call: TRBJ1-1
v_call: TRBV5-1
d_call: .
clone_size: .
cdr3_aa: CASSFWGRDIEAFF
cdr3_nt: TGCGCCAGCAGCTTTTGGGGTCGAGACATTGAAGCTTTCTTT

j_call: TRBJ2-1
v_call: TRBV12-3/TRBV12-4
d_call: TRBD2
clone_size: .
cdr3_aa: CASTSGGDEQFF
cdr3_nt: TGTGCCAGCACTAGCGGGGGGGATGAGCAGTTCTTC

j_call: TRBJ2-7
v_call: TRBV9
d_call: .
clone_size: once
cdr3_aa: CASSNPVEGEQYF
cdr3_nt: TGTGCCAGCAGCAACCCCGTGGAAGGCGAGCAGTACTTC

j_call: TRBJ1-5
v_call: TRBV2
d_call: .
clone_size: .
cdr3_aa: CASSEARESNQPQHF
cdr3_nt: TGTGCCAGCAGTGAAGCACGGGAGAGCAATCAGCCCCAGCATTTT

j_call: TRBJ2-1
v_call: TRBV4-1
d_call: .
clone_size: .
cdr3_aa: CASSQGRPGNEQFF
cdr3_nt: TGCGCCAGCAGCCAAGGCCGTCCGGGTAATGAGCAGTTCTTC

j_call: TRBJ2-3
v_call: TRBV19
d_call: .
clone_size: .
cdr3_aa: CASNPGKLADTQYF
cdr3_nt: TGTGCCAGTAACCCAGGGAAGTTGGCAGATACGCAGTATTTT

j_call: TRBJ2-3
v_call: TRBV3-1
d_call: TRBD2
clone_size: .
cdr3_aa: CASSQAVRAGGYSTDTQYF
cdr3_nt: TGTGCCAGCAGCCAGGCAGTGCGTGCGGGGGGCTATAGCACAGATACGCAGTATTTT

j_call: TRBJ2-7
v_call: TRBV27
d_call: TRBD1
clone_size: .
cdr3_aa: CASSSGTGYSYEQYF
cdr3_nt: TGTGCCAGCAGTTCAGGGACAGGGTACTCCTACGAGCAGTACTTC

j_call: TRBJ1-1
v_call: TRBV27
d_call: TRBD1
clone_size: .
cdr3_aa: CASSLWGTGGITEAFF
cdr3_nt: TGTGCCAGCAGTTTATGGGGTACAGGGGGCATCACTGAAGCTTTCTTT

j_call: TRBJ2-1
v_call: TRBV12-3/TRBV12-4
d_call: .
clone_size: once
cdr3_aa: CASSTTAYNEQFF
cdr3_nt: TGTGCCAGCAGTACCACAGCCTACAATGAGCAGTTCTTC

j_call: TRBJ2-3
v_call: TRBV25-1
d_call: .
clone_size: once
cdr3_aa: CASGISADTQYF
cdr3_nt: TGTGCCAGCGGGATTTCGGCCGATACGCAGTATTTT